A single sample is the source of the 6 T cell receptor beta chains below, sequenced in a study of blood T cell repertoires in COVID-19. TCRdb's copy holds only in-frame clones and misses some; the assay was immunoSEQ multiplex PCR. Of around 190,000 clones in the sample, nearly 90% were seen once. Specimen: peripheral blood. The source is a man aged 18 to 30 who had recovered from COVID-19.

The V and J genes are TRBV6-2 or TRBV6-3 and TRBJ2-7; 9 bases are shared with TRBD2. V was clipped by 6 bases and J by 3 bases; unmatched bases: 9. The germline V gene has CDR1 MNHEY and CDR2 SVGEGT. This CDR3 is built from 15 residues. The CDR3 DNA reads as TGTGCCAGCAGCAAGGGGCTAGCGGGACTCTACGAGCAGTACTTC. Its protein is CASSKGLAGLYEQYF.

The CDR3 is CASSPRLGTEAFF. CDR3 bases: TGCGCCAGCAGCCCGAGGCTTGGCACTGAAGCTTTCTTT. V usage is TRBV4-1 and J usage is TRBJ1-1, with D unresolved. There are 13 residues in the CDR3. Germline CDR1 MGHRA, CDR2 YSYEKL. V dropped 4 bases and J dropped 4 bases, with 10 bases sitting between them.

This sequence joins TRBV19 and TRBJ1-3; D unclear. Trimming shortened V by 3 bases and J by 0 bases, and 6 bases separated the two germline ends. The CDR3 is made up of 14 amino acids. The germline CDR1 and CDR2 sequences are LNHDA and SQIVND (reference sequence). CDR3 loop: CASSIGASGNTIYF. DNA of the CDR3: TGTGCCAGTAGTATTGGAGCCTCTGGAAACACCATATATTTT.

The CDR3 loop is CASTLTSGRTDTQYF. The CDR3 DNA reads as TGTGCCAGCACCTTAACTAGCGGGAGAACAGATACGCAGTATTTT. The chain carries TRBV5-4 and TRBJ2-3, with TRBD2 matching 11 bases. The germline CDR1 and CDR2 sequences are SGHNT and YYREEE (reference sequence). V lost 6 bases to trimming and J lost 3 bases; unmatched junction nucleotides: 6. The CDR3 sequence is 15 residues long.

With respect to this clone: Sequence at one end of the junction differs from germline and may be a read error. In nucleotides, the CDR3 is TGTGCCAGCAGGGATGGGGCTAGCGGGTACAATGAGCAGCTCTTC. Protein product: CASRDGASGYNEQLF. The chain links TRBV6-5 to TRBJ2-1, with 8 bases lining up with TRBD2. CDR3 length: 15 residues. Germline V gene sequence: CDR1 MNHEY, CDR2 SVGAGI.

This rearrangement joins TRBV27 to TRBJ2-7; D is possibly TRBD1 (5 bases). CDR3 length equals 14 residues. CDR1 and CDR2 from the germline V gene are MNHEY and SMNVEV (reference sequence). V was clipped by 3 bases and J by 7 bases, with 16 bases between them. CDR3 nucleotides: TGTGCCAGCAGTTTTCAGCGAACCAAGGGGGAGCAGTACTTC. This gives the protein CASSFQRTKGEQYF.